This T cell receptor beta chain was observed in a study of beta chain features in type 1 diabetes. Study-level information: Across every sample, some 110 million sorted cells were examined in total.

Trimming at V came to 3 bases and at J to 7 bases, leaving 4 bases not matched to a gene. The CDR3 runs to 13 residues. Germline assignment: CDR1 SNHLY and CDR2 FYNNEI. The authors reverse transcribed all of the isolated RNA, so sequencing captured expressed TCRB transcripts. Produced via immunoSEQ multiplex PCR; TCRdb's table is partial and in-frame only. Found here are about 160,000 clones, 7.5% to 9.5% of them singletons; the top ten hold less than 3%. This clone was seen a handful of times. The chain joins TRBV2 to TRBJ2-3, with 7 bases matching TRBD2. The clonotype comes from a woman aged 18-29 years in good health. The sample taken for sequencing was central memory CD4+ T cells from blood. CDR3 DNA: TGTGCCAGCAGTGAGGGAGGGCAACATACGCAGTATTTT. Translated, it gives CASSEGGQHTQYF.